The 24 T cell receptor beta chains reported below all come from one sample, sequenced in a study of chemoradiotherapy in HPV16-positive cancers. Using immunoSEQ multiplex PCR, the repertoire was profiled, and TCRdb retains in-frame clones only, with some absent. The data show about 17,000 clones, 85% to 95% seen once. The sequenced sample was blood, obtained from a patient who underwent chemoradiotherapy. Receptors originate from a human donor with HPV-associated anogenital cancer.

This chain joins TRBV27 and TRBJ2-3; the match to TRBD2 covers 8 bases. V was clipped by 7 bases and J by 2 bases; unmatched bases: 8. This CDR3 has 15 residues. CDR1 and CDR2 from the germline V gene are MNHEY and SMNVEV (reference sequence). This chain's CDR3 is CASKTGGLPTDTQYF. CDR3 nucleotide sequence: TGTGCCAGCAAGACGGGGGGGCTCCCCACAGATACGCAGTATTTT.

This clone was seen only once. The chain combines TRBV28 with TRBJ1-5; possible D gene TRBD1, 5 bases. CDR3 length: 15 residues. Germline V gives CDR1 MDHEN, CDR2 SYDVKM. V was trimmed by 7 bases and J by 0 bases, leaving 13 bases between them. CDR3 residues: CASNGAEYSNQPQHF. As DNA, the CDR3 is TGTGCCAGCAACGGGGCAGAATATAGCAATCAGCCCCAGCATTTT.

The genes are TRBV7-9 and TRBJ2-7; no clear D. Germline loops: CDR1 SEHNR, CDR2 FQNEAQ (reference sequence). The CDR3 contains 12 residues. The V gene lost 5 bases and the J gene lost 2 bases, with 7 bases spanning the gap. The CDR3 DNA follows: TGTGCCAGCAGCCTAGTCCCCTACGAGCAGTACGTC. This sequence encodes CASSLVPYEQYV.

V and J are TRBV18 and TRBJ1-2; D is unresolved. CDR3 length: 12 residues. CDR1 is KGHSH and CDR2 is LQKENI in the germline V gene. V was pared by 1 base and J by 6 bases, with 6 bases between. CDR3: CASSPRADGYTF. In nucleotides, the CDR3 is TGTGCCAGCTCACCACGAGCAGATGGCTACACCTTC. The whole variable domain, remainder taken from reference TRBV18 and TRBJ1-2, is NAGVMQNPRHLVRRRGQEARLRCSPMKGHSHVYWYRQLPEEGLKFMVYLQKENIIDESGMPKERFSAEFPKEGPSILRIQQVVRGDSAAYFCASSPRADGYTFGSGTRLTVV.

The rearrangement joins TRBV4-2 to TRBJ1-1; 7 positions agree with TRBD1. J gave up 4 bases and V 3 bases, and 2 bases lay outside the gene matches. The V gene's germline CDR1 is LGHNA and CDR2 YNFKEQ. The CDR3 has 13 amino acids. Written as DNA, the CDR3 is TGTGCCAGCAGCCAGACAGGGCCCACTGAAGCTTTCTTT. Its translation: CASSQTGPTEAFF.

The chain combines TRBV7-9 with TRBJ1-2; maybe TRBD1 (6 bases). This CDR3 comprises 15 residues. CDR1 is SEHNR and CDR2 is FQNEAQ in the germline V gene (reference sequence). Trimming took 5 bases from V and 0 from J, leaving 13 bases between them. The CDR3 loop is CASSALQGANYGYTF. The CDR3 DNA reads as TGTGCCAGCAGCGCACTACAGGGAGCTAACTATGGCTACACCTTC.

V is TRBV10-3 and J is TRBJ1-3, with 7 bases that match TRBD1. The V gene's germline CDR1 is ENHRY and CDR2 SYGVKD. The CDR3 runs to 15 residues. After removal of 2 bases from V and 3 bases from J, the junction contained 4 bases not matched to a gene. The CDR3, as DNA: TGTGCCATCAGTGAGGGGACAGCTTATGGAAACACCATATATTTT. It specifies CAISEGTAYGNTIYF.

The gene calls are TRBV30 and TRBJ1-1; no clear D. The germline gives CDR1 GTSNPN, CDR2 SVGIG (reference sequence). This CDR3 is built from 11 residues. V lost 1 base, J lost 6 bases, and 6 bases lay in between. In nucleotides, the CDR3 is TGTGCCTGGAGTGCCTCGGCTGAAGCTTTCTTT. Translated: CAWSASAEAFF.

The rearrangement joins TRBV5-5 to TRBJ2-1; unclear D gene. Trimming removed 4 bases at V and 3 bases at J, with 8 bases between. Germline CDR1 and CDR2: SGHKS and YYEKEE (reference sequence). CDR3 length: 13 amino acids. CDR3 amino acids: CASSLGLYNEQFF. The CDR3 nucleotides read TGTGCCAGCAGCCTCGGGCTCTACAATGAGCAGTTCTTC. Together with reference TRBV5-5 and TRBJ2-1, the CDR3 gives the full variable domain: DAGVTQSPTHLIKTRGQQVTLRCSPISGHKSVSWYQQVLGQGPQFIFQYYEKEERGRGNFPDRFSARQFPNYSSELNVNALLLGDSALYLCASSLGLYNEQFFGPGTRLTVL.

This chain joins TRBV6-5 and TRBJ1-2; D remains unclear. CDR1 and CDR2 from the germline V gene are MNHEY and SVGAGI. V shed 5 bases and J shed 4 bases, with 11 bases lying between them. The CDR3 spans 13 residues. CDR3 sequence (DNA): TGTGCCAGCAGTGACGGAGGTAGCTATGGCTACACCTTC. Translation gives CASSDGGSYGYTF.

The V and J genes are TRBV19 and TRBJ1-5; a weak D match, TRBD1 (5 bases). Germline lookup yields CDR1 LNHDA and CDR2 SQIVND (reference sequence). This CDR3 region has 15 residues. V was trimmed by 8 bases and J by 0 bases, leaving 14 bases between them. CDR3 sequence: CASQGQGYSNQPQHF. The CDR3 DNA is TGTGCCAGTCAAGGGCAGGGTTATAGCAATCAGCCCCAGCATTTT.

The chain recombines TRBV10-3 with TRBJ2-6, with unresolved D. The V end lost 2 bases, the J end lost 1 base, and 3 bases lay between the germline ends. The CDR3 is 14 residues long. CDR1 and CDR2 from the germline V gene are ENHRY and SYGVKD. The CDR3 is CAISEISGANVLTF. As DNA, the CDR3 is TGTGCCATCAGTGAGATTTCTGGGGCCAACGTCCTGACTTTC.

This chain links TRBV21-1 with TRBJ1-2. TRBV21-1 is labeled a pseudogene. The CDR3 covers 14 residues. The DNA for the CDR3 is TGTGCCAGCGCAAAACGACCCACGCGCTATGGCTACACCTTC. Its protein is CASAKRPTRYGYTF.

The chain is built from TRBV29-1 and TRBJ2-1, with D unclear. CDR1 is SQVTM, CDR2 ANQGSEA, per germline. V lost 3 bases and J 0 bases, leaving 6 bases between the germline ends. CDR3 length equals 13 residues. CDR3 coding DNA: TGCAGCGTTGACTGGAGCTCCTACAATGAGCAGTTCTTC. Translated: CSVDWSSYNEQFF.

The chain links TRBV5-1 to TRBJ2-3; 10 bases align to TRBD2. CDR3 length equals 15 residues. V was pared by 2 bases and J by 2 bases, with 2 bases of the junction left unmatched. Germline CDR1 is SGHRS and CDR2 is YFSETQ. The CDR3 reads CASSFSGGPTDTQYF. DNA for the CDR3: TGCGCCAGCAGCTTTAGCGGGGGGCCCACAGATACGCAGTATTTT.

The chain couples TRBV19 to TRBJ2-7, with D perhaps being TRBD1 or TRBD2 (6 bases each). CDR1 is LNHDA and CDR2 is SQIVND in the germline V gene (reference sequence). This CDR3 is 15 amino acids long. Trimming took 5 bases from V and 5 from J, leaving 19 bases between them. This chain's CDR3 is CASSFRFEGGNEQYF. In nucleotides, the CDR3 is TGTGCCAGTAGTTTTCGATTTGAGGGGGGTAACGAGCAGTACTTC.

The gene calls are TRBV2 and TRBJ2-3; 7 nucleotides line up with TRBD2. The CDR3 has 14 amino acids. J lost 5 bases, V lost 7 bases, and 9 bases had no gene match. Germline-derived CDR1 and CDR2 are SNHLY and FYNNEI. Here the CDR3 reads CASITTSTIDTQYF. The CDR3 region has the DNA TGTGCCAGCATTACGACTAGCACGATAGATACGCAGTATTTT.

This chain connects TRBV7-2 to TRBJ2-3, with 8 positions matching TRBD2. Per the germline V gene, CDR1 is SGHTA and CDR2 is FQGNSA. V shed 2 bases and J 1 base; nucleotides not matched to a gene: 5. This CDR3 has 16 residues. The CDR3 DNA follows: TGTGCCAGCAGCTTACGGGGGGGCTGGGGCACAGATACGCAGTATTTT. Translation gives CASSLRGGWGTDTQYF.

The CDR3 DNA sequence: TGTGCCAGCACTACACAGGAGAACACTGAAGCTTTCTTT. Translating it yields CASTTQENTEAFF. This chain links TRBV6-1 with TRBJ1-1; TRBD1 is a possible D gene (5 bases). This CDR3 has 13 amino acids. CDR1 is MNHNS, CDR2 SASEGT, per germline. Between the trimmed V and J ends, which lost 7 bases and 1 base, there was a span of 10 bases.

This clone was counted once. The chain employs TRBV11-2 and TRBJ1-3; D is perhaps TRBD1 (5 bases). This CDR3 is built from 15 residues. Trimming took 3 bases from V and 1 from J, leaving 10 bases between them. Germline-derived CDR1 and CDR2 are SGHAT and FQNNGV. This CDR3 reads CASSLNPGSGNTIYF. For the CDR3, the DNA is TGTGCCAGCAGCTTGAACCCAGGGTCTGGAAACACCATATATTTT.

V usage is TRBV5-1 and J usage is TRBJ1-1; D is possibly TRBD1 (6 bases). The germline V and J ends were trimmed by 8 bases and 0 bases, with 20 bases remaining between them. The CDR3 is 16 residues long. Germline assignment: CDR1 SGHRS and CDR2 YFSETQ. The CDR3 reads CASSSMGARLNTEAFF. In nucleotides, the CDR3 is TGCGCCAGTAGCAGTATGGGGGCGAGATTGAACACTGAAGCTTTCTTT.

CDR3 protein: CASSLSSQVGSPLHF. CDR3 in DNA: TGTGCCAGCAGCTTAAGTTCCCAGGTCGGCTCACCCCTCCACTTT. V is TRBV7-9 and J is TRBJ1-6; no definite D call. This CDR3 contains 15 residues. Trimming removed 2 bases from V and 10 bases from J, with 15 bases in between. In germline, CDR1 is SEHNR, CDR2 FQNEAQ (reference sequence).

The CDR3 DNA sequence: TGCGCCAGCAGACCCCGTAGCGGGGGGCTGAACCCGTACTCCTACAATGAGCAGTTCTTC. Its translation: CASRPRSGGLNPYSYNEQFF. The gene calls are TRBV5-1 and TRBJ2-1, with 10 bases matching TRBD2. The CDR3 is 20 residues long. Germline CDR1 and CDR2: SGHRS and YFSETQ. The J segment lost 0 bases and the V segment lost 5 bases, leaving 17 bases of the junction unmatched.

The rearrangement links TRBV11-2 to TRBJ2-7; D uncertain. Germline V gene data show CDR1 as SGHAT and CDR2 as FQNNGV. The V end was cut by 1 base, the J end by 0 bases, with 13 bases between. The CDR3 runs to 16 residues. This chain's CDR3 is CASSLGLRQDSYEQYF. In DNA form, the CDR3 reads TGTGCCAGCAGCTTAGGGTTGAGGCAGGACTCCTACGAGCAGTACTTC.